This passage covers 11 T cell receptor beta chains from one sample sequenced in a study of T cell clonality in common variable immunodeficiency. Sequenced by immunoSEQ multiplex PCR; TCRdb stores in-frame clones only, minus some. Observed in the sample are tens of thousands of clones, none of them singletons. Material: peripheral blood mononuclear cells. These receptors were collected from a person aged 18 to 70 in good health.

This clone has only a few counts. The CDR3 is cut off 3 residues early in the read; its end comes from the germline J gene. The genes are TRBV7-6 and TRBJ2-5, with 10 bases that match TRBD2. Germline V gene lookup returns CDR1 SGHVS and CDR2 FNYEAQ. The V gene end was trimmed by 6 bases and the J gene end by 2 bases; junction bases not matched to a gene: 15. This CDR3 is 18 amino acids long. The CDR3 spells CASSSTSGPAGGQETQYF. The sequenced CDR3 bases are TGTGCCAGCAGTTCAACATCGGGGCCAGCGGGGGGGCAAGAGACC.

In its sample, this clone was seen many times. Sequencing ends 3 residues short of the CDR3 end; the germline J gene provides the rest. V is TRBV6-4 and J is TRBJ2-1; D is perhaps TRBD2 (7 bases). Trimming took off 2 bases at V and 3 bases at J, with 11 bases between the two ends. The germline V gene encodes CDR1 MRHNA and CDR2 SNTAGT. This CDR3 is 15 amino acids long. The CDR3 loop is CASSDGGADYNEQFF. The part of the CDR3 DNA that was read is TGTGCCAGCAGTGACGGGGGGGCAGACTACAATGAG.

A remark on this clone: From the germline J gene comes the end of the CDR3, since the read stops 3 residues before it. V gene TRBV5-1 combines with J gene TRBJ2-5, with TRBD1 identical over 9 bases. The J segment lost 4 bases and the V segment lost 2 bases, leaving 6 bases of the junction unmatched. Germline V lookup: CDR1 SGHRS, CDR2 YFSETQ. The CDR3 extends over 15 amino acids. The CDR3: CASSFGTGSGETQYF. Partial CDR3 DNA: TGCGCCAGCAGCTTCGGGACAGGGAGTGGAGAGACC. The variable domain in full, with the rest retrieved from reference TRBV5-1 and TRBJ2-5, is KAGVTQTPRYLIKTRGQQVTLSCSPISGHRSVSWYQQTPGQGLQFLFEYFSETQRNKGNFPGRFSGRQFSNSRSEMNVSTLELGDSALYLCASSFGTGSGETQYFGPGTRLLVL.

In its sample, this clone was seen many times. The sequence runs out 3 residues before the end of the CDR3; the remainder is reconstructed from the germline J gene. The chain is built from TRBV29-1 and TRBJ2-7; tentative D call: TRBD1 (6 bases). The V end was cut by 1 base, the J end by 6 bases, with 13 bases between. CDR3 length: 13 amino acids. Germline lookup yields CDR1 SQVTM and CDR2 ANQGSEA. CDR3 sequence: CSVEATGPPEQYF. The CDR3 DNA, read in part, is TGCAGCGTTGAAGCTACAGGGCCGCCCGAG.

Points on this clone: The read stops 3 residues short of the end of the CDR3; the missing end is completed from the germline J gene. This chain connects TRBV18 to TRBJ1-6; possible D gene TRBD1, 5 bases. The length of the CDR3 is 16 residues. Germline assignment: CDR1 KGHSH and CDR2 LQKENI. Between the trimmed V and J ends, which lost 2 bases and 5 bases, there was a span of 13 bases. Partial CDR3 DNA: TGTGCCAGCTCACCAGGACCCGCGGGGCATAATTCACCC. Protein sequence: CASSPGPAGHNSP. From start to end, the CDR3 is CASSPGPAGHNSPLHF. Drawing the rest from reference TRBV18 and TRBJ1-6, the complete variable domain is NAGVMQNPRHLVRRRGQEARLRCSPMKGHSHVYWYRQLPEEGLKFMVYLQKENIIDESGMPKERFSAEFPKEGPSILRIQQVVRGDSAAYFCASSPGPAGHNSPLHFGNGTRLTVT.

This clone showed up many times. The CDR3 end falls 3 residues outside the read, so it is completed with the germline J gene. This chain connects TRBV7-6 to TRBJ2-3; 14 bases map to TRBD2. Per germline, CDR1 SGHVS and CDR2 FNYEAQ. CDR3 length: 17 amino acids. The V and J ends lost 6 bases and 7 bases, in that order; junction bases with no gene match: 12. The CDR3 protein is CASRETSGGVGFHTQYF. CDR3 DNA (partial): TGTGCCAGCAGAGAGACTAGCGGGGGGGTAGGGTTCCATACG. Looking up the rest from reference TRBV7-6 and TRBJ2-3 gives the full variable domain: GAGVSQSPRYKVTKRGQDVALRCDPISGHVSLYWYRQALGQGPEFLTYFNYEAQQDKSGLPNDRFSAERPEGSISTLTIQRTEQRDSAMYRCASRETSGGVGFHTQYFGPGTRLTVL.

This clone was seen ten or more times. The sequence runs out 3 residues before the end of the CDR3; the remainder is reconstructed from the germline J gene. The gene calls are TRBV19 and TRBJ1-2; D might be TRBD1 (6 bases). The V end lost 3 bases, the J end lost 0 bases, and 14 bases lay between the germline ends. The CDR3 has 16 residues. Germline V gene lookup returns CDR1 LNHDA and CDR2 SQIVND (reference sequence). The sequenced CDR3 bases are TGTGCCAGTAGTATGAGGCGGACAGCATCTAACTATGGC. Protein sequence: CASSMRRTASNYG. The whole CDR3 protein reads CASSMRRTASNYGYTF.

This clone was seen repeatedly, ten times or more. The read stops 3 residues short of the end of the CDR3; the missing end is completed from the germline J gene. The V and J genes are TRBV10-3 and TRBJ1-4, with D perhaps matching TRBD1 (5 bases). Germline loops: CDR1 ENHRY, CDR2 SYGVKD. V was clipped by 0 bases and J by 4 bases, with 6 bases between them. This CDR3 comprises 14 residues. The DNA read from the CDR3 is TGTGCCATCAGTGAGTCGGGGGGTAATGAAAAA. This translates into CAISESGGNEK. In full, the CDR3 is CAISESGGNEKLFF.

This clone occurred a few times. A much larger clone differs by one base, so this may be a read error. The read ends 3 residues early relative to the CDR3; the germline J gene fills the gap. This chain links TRBV5-5 with TRBJ2-2; 8 bases map to TRBD1. This CDR3 contains 14 residues. Germline CDR1 SGHKS, CDR2 YYEKEE (reference sequence). The CDR3 loop reads CASSLEGQVNVLFF. CDR3 bases read: TGTGCCAGCAGCTTAGAGGGACAGGTCAACGTG.

Regarding this clone: Read sequence stops 3 residues before the CDR3 end, and the germline J gene provides the missing end. This chain connects TRBV7-3 to TRBJ1-1; no clear D. The CDR3 is made up of 14 amino acids. CDR1 SGHTA and CDR2 FQGTGA come from the germline V gene. The sequenced part of the CDR3 DNA is TGTGCCAGCAGTCAAGCGCGGACTACGGGCGTT. Encoded protein: CASSQARTTGV. The CDR3, in full, reads CASSQARTTGVAFF.

At least ten counts were recorded for this clone. The observed sequence ends 3 residues before the CDR3 terminus, with the missing tail filled in from the germline J gene. This chain links TRBV6-4 with TRBJ2-3, with TRBD2 matching 12 bases. Per the germline V gene, CDR1 is MRHNA and CDR2 is SNTAGT. The CDR3 is 15 amino acids. After removal of 8 bases from V and 3 bases from J, the junction contained 6 bases not matched to a gene. CDR3 loop: CASGSGTSGTDTQYF. The CDR3 bases that were read are TGTGCCAGCGGTTCCGGGACTAGCGGGACAGATACG.